Listed below are T cell receptor beta chains from one sample, sequenced in a study of Graves' ophthalmopathy and Graves' hyperthyroidism. Using its own MiXCR run on the multiplex PCR reads, TCRdb lists one record per CDR3 protein. The repertoire includes about 740,000 distinct CDR3 sequences, 40% of them detected once, and roughly 45% sits in the top ten. The sequenced material came from peripheral blood. These receptors all stem from an adult man with Graves' ophthalmopathy. CDR3s include the opening cysteine and the closing phenylalanine or tryptophan. D genes are given only for firm matches. The size field is filled for only some rows; it gives once, few, many or a size class.

j_call,d_call,cdr3_length,clone_size,v_call,cdr3_aa,cdr3_nt
TRBJ1-5,TRBD1,14,many,TRBV12-3/TRBV12-4,CASRTGGGVQPQHF,TGTGCCAGCAGGACGGGAGGGGGCGTTCAGCCCCAGCATTTT
TRBJ2-2,.,13,.,TRBV6-6,CASSYRDPGELFF,TGTGCCAGCAGCTACAGGGACCCCGGGGAGCTGTTTTTT
TRBJ1-6,TRBD1,13,many,TRBV27,CASSWDSNSPLHF,TGTGCCAGCAGTTGGGACAGCAATTCACCCCTCCACTTT
TRBJ2-7,.,16,few,TRBV29-1,CSVEPLQEGRTYEQYF,TGCAGCGTTGAACCCTTGCAGGAGGGGCGAACCTACGAGCAGTACTTC
TRBJ1-2,TRBD1,13,once,TRBV15,CATSFGTAYGYTF,TGTGCCACCAGCTTCGGGACAGCCTATGGCTACACCTTC
TRBJ1-6,.,17,many,TRBV7-9,CASSLVGASSYNSPLHF,TGTGCCAGCAGCTTAGTTGGGGCGAGCTCCTATAATTCACCCCTCCACTTT
TRBJ2-7,.,15,few,TRBV20-1,CSATDRVYTSYEQYF,TGCAGTGCTACGGACAGAGTCTATACCTCCTACGAGCAGTACTTC
TRBJ1-2,TRBD1,15,many,TRBV11-3,CASSRGQGPYYGYTF,TGTGCCAGCAGCCGTGGACAGGGGCCATACTATGGCTACACCTTC
TRBJ2-3,.,13,.,TRBV7-9,CASSQEDRSTQYF,TGCGCCAGCAGCCAAGAGGACAGATCTACGCAGTATTTT
TRBJ2-3,.,13,.,TRBV2,CASSSVVTDTQYF,TGTGCCAGCAGTTCGGTTGTTACAGATACGCAGTATTTT
TRBJ2-5,TRBD2,16,few,TRBV7-9,CASSLRGAGGQETQYF,TGTGCCAGCAGCTTACGGGGGGCGGGGGGCCAAGAGACCCAGTACTTC
TRBJ2-5,TRBD2,16,.,TRBV7-3,CASRKGTSGRKETQYF,TGTGCCAGCAGAAAAGGGACTAGCGGGAGAAAAGAGACCCAGTACTTC
TRBJ2-3,TRBD1,15,.,TRBV19,CASSIMGTGGDTQYF,TGTGCCAGTAGTATCATGGGGACAGGGGGAGATACGCAGTATTTT
TRBJ2-7,TRBD1,15,.,TRBV5-1,CASSSTGGTTYEQYF,TGCGCCAGCAGCTCGACAGGGGGCACGACCTACGAGCAGTACTTC
TRBJ1-6,.,14,few,TRBV5-6,CASSLPQGNSPLHF,TGTGCCAGCAGCTTGCCTCAGGGGAATTCACCCCTCCACTTT
TRBJ1-1,TRBD1,16,many,TRBV19,CASSMRPWDRVAEAFF,TGTGCCAGTAGTATGCGTCCGTGGGACAGGGTGGCTGAAGCTTTCTTT
TRBJ2-1,.,14,.,TRBV15,CATSRSGVNNEQFF,TGTGCCACCAGCAGATCAGGGGTGAACAATGAGCAGTTCTTC
TRBJ2-5,TRBD2,12,many,TRBV20-1,CSAGLARETQYF,TGCAGTGCTGGACTAGCGCGAGAGACCCAGTACTTC
TRBJ2-2,TRBD1,13,few,TRBV19,CASRPGQAGELFF,TGTGCCAGTAGACCCGGACAGGCCGGGGAGCTGTTTTTT
TRBJ1-6,.,17,few,TRBV11-1,CASSATGLSSYNSPLHF,TGTGCCAGCAGCGCCACAGGACTAAGCTCCTATAATTCACCCCTCCACTTT
TRBJ1-6,.,14,many,TRBV12-3/TRBV12-4,CASINRAIGSPLHF,TGTGCCAGTATAAACAGGGCCATCGGTTCACCCCTCCACTTT
TRBJ1-5,.,13,.,TRBV25-1,CASLDGSNQPQHF,TGTGCCAGCTTGGACGGGAGCAATCAGCCCCAGCATTTT
TRBJ1-2,TRBD1,18,.,TRBV4-1,CASSQEYPGTGFNYGYTF,TGCGCCAGCAGCCAAGAGTACCCCGGGACAGGGTTCAACTATGGCTACACCTTC
TRBJ1-2,.,11,.,TRBV7-9,CASRRIRGYTF,TGTGCCAGCAGGCGGATTCGTGGCTACACCTTC
TRBJ2-5,.,13,once,TRBV20-1,CSAIMGDIETQYF,TGCAGTGCTATAATGGGGGATATTGAGACCCAGTACTTC
TRBJ2-5,.,16,many,TRBV2,CASSDTRWRGGETQYF,TGTGCCAGCAGTGATACGCGGTGGAGGGGCGGGGAGACCCAGTACTTC
TRBJ1-5,.,15,many,TRBV2,CASTEGQYSNQPQHF,TGTGCCAGCACCGAGGGGCAGTATAGCAATCAGCCCCAGCATTTT
TRBJ2-6,.,16,few,TRBV7-9,CASSYSIVSGANVLTF,TGTGCCAGCAGTTACTCGATCGTGTCTGGGGCCAACGTCCTGACTTTC
TRBJ2-6,.,14,many,TRBV29-1,CSVASGAGANVLTF,TGCAGCGTTGCGTCAGGGGCTGGGGCCAACGTCCTGACTTTC
TRBJ1-4,.,15,few,TRBV14,CASSQDVRGNEKLFF,TGTGCCAGCAGCCAAGATGTACGGGGAAATGAAAAACTGTTTTTT
TRBJ1-1,.,12,many,TRBV10-1,CASSESGRQAFF,TGCGCCAGCAGTGAGTCGGGCCGCCAGGCTTTCTTT
TRBJ1-1,.,10,many,TRBV2,CASRYTEAFF,TGTGCCAGCAGGTACACTGAAGCTTTCTTT
TRBJ2-7,.,15,many,TRBV14,CASSQGGALSHEQYF,TGTGCCAGCAGCCAAGGGGGGGCCTTGTCACACGAGCAGTACTTC
TRBJ2-6,TRBD1,14,many,TRBV29-1,CSVPDRAGANVLTF,TGCAGCGTCCCCGACAGGGCTGGGGCCAACGTCCTGACTTTC
TRBJ1-1,.,13,few,TRBV5-1,CASSQNWNTEAFF,TGCGCCAGCAGCCAAAACTGGAACACTGAAGCTTTCTTT
TRBJ1-5,TRBD1,12,many,TRBV19,CASTPRGWPQHF,TGTGCCAGTACTCCCAGGGGGTGGCCCCAGCATTTT